What follows are 23 T cell receptor beta chains derived from one specimen sequenced in a study of shared clonotypes between healthy human individuals. Profiling relied on immunoSEQ multiplex PCR, and the TCRdb table lists in-frame clones only, not all of them. The profile shows around 720,000 clones, around 73% of them singletons. The specimen sequenced was memory CD4+ T cells sorted from blood. Subset noted: CD45RA-negative fraction. The receptor set was obtained from a woman in her 30s in good health.

This sequence joins TRBV5-1 and TRBJ2-3; D remains unclear. The CDR3 covers 14 residues. The germline V gene encodes CDR1 SGHRS and CDR2 YFSETQ. Between the trimmed V and J ends, which lost 2 bases and 2 bases, there was a span of 9 bases. DNA for the CDR3: TGCGCCAGCAGCTTAGGCCCGTACACAGATACGCAGTATTTT. It translates to CASSLGPYTDTQYF.

This CDR3 is CASSQEGSSGTNEQFF. In nucleotides, the CDR3 is TGCGCCAGCAGCCAAGAGGGATCTAGCGGAACCAATGAGCAGTTCTTC. The chain couples TRBV4-1 to TRBJ2-1; 7 nucleotides agree with TRBD2. The germline gives CDR1 MGHRA, CDR2 YSYEKL. V was clipped by 0 bases and J by 6 bases; unmatched bases: 8. The CDR3 runs 16 residues.

The gene calls are TRBV27 and TRBJ1-2, with a possible D match to TRBD1 (5 bases). The germline V gene encodes CDR1 MNHEY and CDR2 SMNVEV (reference sequence). The CDR3 spans 15 residues. The V gene lost 2 bases and the J gene lost 5 bases, with 15 bases spanning the gap. The CDR3 coding sequence is TGTGCCAGCAGTTTAGGGTCGGGGGGTAGATATGGCTACACCTTC. Protein sequence: CASSLGSGGRYGYTF.

The V call is TRBV19, the J call TRBJ2-5, with 7 bases fitting TRBD1. The V gene end was trimmed by 3 bases and the J gene end by 5 bases; junction bases not matched to a gene: 12. Germline CDR1 and CDR2: LNHDA and SQIVND (reference sequence). The CDR3 is 16 residues long. The CDR3 here is CASSIPLETGRETQYF. CDR3 bases: TGTGCCAGTAGTATTCCCCTCGAGACAGGGCGCGAGACCCAGTACTTC. The whole variable domain, filled in from reference TRBV19 and TRBJ2-5, reads DGGITQSPKYLFRKEGQNVTLSCEQNLNHDAMYWYRQDPGQGLRLIYYSQIVNDFQKGDIAEGYSVSREKKESFPLTVTSAQKNPTAFYLCASSIPLETGRETQYFGPGTRLLVL.

Only a few counts were recorded for this clone. The genes are TRBV6-5 and TRBJ2-7, with TRBD1 identical over 7 bases. This CDR3 has 14 amino acids. Looked up from germline, CDR1 is MNHEY and CDR2 is SVGAGI. Trimming cost V 5 bases and J 2 bases; bases outside gene matches: 6. CDR3 sequence: CASSKDRDAYEQYF. CDR3 bases: TGTGCCAGCAGTAAAGACAGGGATGCCTACGAGCAGTACTTC.

In this sample, this clone turned up once. The chain employs TRBV5-1 and TRBJ2-1, with 13 bases matching TRBD2. J was trimmed by 7 bases and V by 2 bases; bases with no gene match: 9. Per the germline V gene, CDR1 is SGHRS and CDR2 is YFSETQ. CDR3 length: 17 residues. DNA for the CDR3: TGCGCCAGCAGCTTCCCTACCGGGACTAGCGGGAAGAATGAGCAGTTCTTC. This translates into CASSFPTGTSGKNEQFF.

This chain joins TRBV19 and TRBJ2-1; TRBD2 agrees at 9 bases. The CDR3 spans 18 residues. Germline CDR1 LNHDA, CDR2 SQIVND (reference sequence). V lost 3 bases and J lost 1; bases outside the gene matches: 10. CDR3 region: CASSMVPGAGGSYNEQFF. In nucleotides, the CDR3 is TGTGCCAGTAGTATGGTGCCCGGAGCGGGAGGTTCCTACAATGAGCAGTTCTTC.

The genes are TRBV13 and TRBJ1-1; no definite D call. The CDR3 extends over 15 amino acids. The germline V gene encodes CDR1 PRHDT and CDR2 FYEKMQ (reference sequence). V was pared by 4 bases and J by 6 bases, with 18 bases between. As DNA, the CDR3 is TGTGCCAGCAGCTCCCCGGTCGGGTCAGGATCTGAAGCTTTCTTT. This sequence encodes CASSSPVGSGSEAFF. The full variable domain, its missing parts supplied by reference TRBV13 and TRBJ1-1, is AAGVIQSPRHLIKEKRETATLKCYPIPRHDTVYWYQQGPGQDPQFLISFYEKMQSDKGSIPDRFSAQQFSDYHSELNMSSLELGDSALYFCASSSPVGSGSEAFFGQGTRLTVV.

This chain links TRBV30 with TRBJ1-6; D is perhaps TRBD1 (5 bases). The CDR3 length is 13 residues. V was clipped by 4 bases and J by 5 bases, with 9 bases between them. The germline gives CDR1 GTSNPN, CDR2 SVGIG (reference sequence). The chain's CDR3 is CAWTGGHNSPLHF. The DNA of the CDR3 is TGTGCCTGGACGGGGGGTCATAATTCACCCCTCCACTTT. Full variable domain (rest looked up from reference TRBV30 and TRBJ1-6): SQTIHQWPATLVQPVGSPLSLECTVEGTSNPNLYWYRQAAGRGLQLLFYSVGIGQISSEVPQNLSASRPQDRQFILSSKKLLLSDSGFYLCAWTGGHNSPLHFGNGTRLTVT.

The V call is TRBV7-6, the J call TRBJ1-1, with D maybe TRBD1 (5 bases). CDR3 length: 16 amino acids. The germline V gene has CDR1 SGHVS and CDR2 FNYEAQ. The germline V and J ends were trimmed by 2 bases and 0 bases, with 13 bases remaining between them. The CDR3 loop reads CASSLLGSGVNTEAFF. The CDR3 DNA reads TGTGCCAGCAGCTTATTGGGGTCGGGGGTGAACACTGAAGCTTTCTTT.

The genes are TRBV27 and TRBJ1-2; 11 positions agree with TRBD1. CDR3 length equals 14 residues. CDR1 and CDR2 (germline): MNHEY, SMNVEV (reference sequence). The ends lost 9 bases at V and 0 bases at J; junction bases unmatched: 3. The CDR3 sequence is CASGTGGSNYGYTF. Here the CDR3 DNA reads TGTGCCAGTGGGACAGGGGGTTCTAACTATGGCTACACCTTC.

The table lists this clone with a few counts. V is TRBV25-1 and J is TRBJ2-3; TRBD2 aligns across 10 bases. With V trimmed by 3 bases and J by 0 bases, 9 bases remained unmatched. The CDR3 spans 18 residues. Germline V gene lookup returns CDR1 MGHDK and CDR2 SYGVNS. The CDR3 loop reads CASSEGRLAGVSTDTQYF. The CDR3 nucleotides read TGTGCCAGCAGTGAGGGTAGGCTAGCGGGAGTAAGCACAGATACGCAGTATTTT. Together with reference TRBV25-1 and TRBJ2-3, the CDR3 gives the full variable domain: EADIYQTPRYLVIGTGKKITLECSQTMGHDKMYWYQQDPGMELHLIHYSYGVNSTEKGDLSSESTVSRIRTEHFPLTLESARPSHTSQYLCASSEGRLAGVSTDTQYFGPGTRLTVL.

V gene TRBV7-2 combines with J gene TRBJ1-1; 8 nucleotides align to TRBD1. The CDR3 is 14 amino acids. V shed 3 bases, J shed 4 bases, and the junction held 4 bases outside the gene matches. CDR1 is SGHTA, CDR2 FQGNSA, per germline. CDR3 residues: CASSFSRGLTEAFF. In DNA form, the CDR3 reads TGTGCCAGCAGCTTCTCCAGGGGGCTCACTGAAGCTTTCTTT.

The genes are TRBV19 and TRBJ2-5; 12 positions agree with TRBD2. Looked up from germline, CDR1 is LNHDA and CDR2 is SQIVND (reference sequence). V dropped 5 bases and J dropped 2; count of bases not matched to a gene: 3. This CDR3 is 15 amino acids long. The CDR3 loop reads CASSPSGRDQETQYF. CDR3 DNA sequence: TGTGCCAGTAGTCCTAGCGGGAGGGATCAAGAGACCCAGTACTTC.

The chain joins TRBV29-1 to TRBJ2-7; no definite D call. Germline V gene lookup returns CDR1 SQVTM and CDR2 ANQGSEA. V lost 7 bases and J 3 bases, leaving 16 bases between the germline ends. The CDR3 is made up of 13 amino acids. In DNA, the CDR3 is TGCAGCGCTTGTCGTGATAACTGCTACGAGCAGTACTTC. Translating it yields CSACRDNCYEQYF.

This rearrangement joins TRBV29-1 to TRBJ2-4; a possible D gene is TRBD1 (5 bases). The CDR3 loop spans 12 amino acids. Germline CDR1 reads SQVTM; CDR2 reads ANQGSEA. The V end was cut by 5 bases, the J end by 6 bases, with 11 bases between. CDR3: CSVITRANIQYF. As DNA, the CDR3 is TGCAGCGTTATAACCAGGGCAAACATTCAGTACTTC.

This sequence joins TRBV29-1 and TRBJ2-1; D remains ambiguous. The germline CDR1 and CDR2 sequences are SQVTM and ANQGSEA. Trimming pared 6 bases from V and 8 bases from J, leaving 17 bases between. The CDR3 runs 13 residues. The CDR3 spells CSVKNFVSDEQFF. Here the CDR3 DNA reads TGCAGCGTGAAGAATTTTGTTTCGGATGAGCAGTTCTTC.

This clone came up a few times. The rearrangement joins TRBV7-6 to TRBJ1-2; a weak D match, TRBD1 (5 bases). Trimming left V 2 bases short and J 7 bases short, with 20 bases between. The CDR3 extends over 16 amino acids. Germline V gene data show CDR1 as SGHVS and CDR2 as FNYEAQ. CDR3 loop: CASSLLIGDGGSGYTF. The CDR3 DNA follows: TGTGCCAGCAGCTTATTGATTGGGGACGGCGGGTCTGGCTACACCTTC.

The chain couples TRBV9 to TRBJ2-7; D may match TRBD1 or TRBD2 (5 bases each). The germline V gene encodes CDR1 SGDLS and CDR2 YYNGEE. The CDR3 is made up of 15 amino acids. V lost 3 bases and J 3 bases, leaving 16 bases between the germline ends. This CDR3 is CASSEGEGRIYEQYF. CDR3 DNA: TGTGCCAGCAGCGAGGGAGAGGGGCGGATCTACGAGCAGTACTTC.

The CDR3 region is CASSRALGLSTGELFF. The CDR3 nucleotides are TGTGCCAGTAGTCGAGCCTTAGGGCTGAGCACCGGGGAGCTGTTTTTT. The V and J genes are TRBV19 and TRBJ2-2; no definite D call. Trimming cost V 5 bases and J 4 bases, with 17 bases left between them. In germline, CDR1 is LNHDA, CDR2 SQIVND (reference sequence). This CDR3 contains 16 residues.

The rearrangement joins TRBV21-1 to TRBJ2-7; the D call in the table, TRBD1, was not verified against the DNA. TRBV21-1 is a pseudogene segment. The CDR3 covers 19 residues. CDR3 sequence: CASSKVAEQYFRFSNEQYF. CDR3 coding DNA: TGTGCCAGCAGCAAAGTGGCAGAACAGTATTTCAGGTTCTCCAACGAGCAGTACTTC.

This chain joins TRBV28 and TRBJ1-2; possibly TRBD1 for D (5 bases). V was trimmed by 6 bases and J by 9 bases, leaving 17 bases between them. Per the germline V gene, CDR1 is MDHEN and CDR2 is SYDVKM. This CDR3 contains 13 residues. Here the CDR3 DNA reads TGTGCCAGCAGCCAAGGACACGCTAATCGCTACACCTTC. Protein product: CASSQGHANRYTF.

The chain uses TRBV6-6 and TRBJ1-2; 9 bases are shared with TRBD1. The CDR3 has 14 residues. Germline trimming cut 6 bases from V and 6 bases from J; bases unmatched to any gene: 8. Germline loops: CDR1 MNHNY, CDR2 SVGAGI (reference sequence). The CDR3 sequence is CASSSGTGLNGYTF. CDR3 nucleotides: TGTGCCAGCAGCTCCGGGACAGGGCTGAATGGCTACACCTTC.